This note documents a single T cell receptor beta chain sequence. This sample was included in a study of blood T cell repertoires in COVID-19. As for the study in general: COVID-19 samples from acute and convalescent phases originated in the United States, Italy and Spain. T cells, B-cell-depleted T cells, or PBMCs supplied cDNA or gDNA.

Germline V lookup: CDR1 MNHEY, CDR2 SVGAGI. The junction had 5 bases not matched to a gene; V was cut back by 6 bases and J by 4 bases. This CDR3 contains 13 residues. Methods used by the authors: Cell counts per sample came from amplifying reference gene primers. Sequencing used immunoSEQ multiplex PCR; TCRdb keeps in-frame clones, though not all of them. That table supplies the V and J calls and clone size; D and trimming were determined from the DNA. The data hold 150,000 to 190,000 clones, with about 80% observed a single time. Sequencing was done on a sample of peripheral blood. The sequence derives from a man aged 55 to 69 with acute or convalescent COVID-19. V gene TRBV6-5 combines with J gene TRBJ2-5; TRBD2 agrees at 7 bases. CDR3: CASSPPGGETQYF. The CDR3 nucleotides read TGTGCCAGCAGCCCGCCGGGGGGAGAGACCCAGTACTTC.